This T cell receptor beta chain was recorded in a study of T-cell memory formation after mild COVID-19. TCRdb called the 5' RACE reads again in MiXCR, with one record for every CDR3 protein. The table has some 160,000 distinct CDR3 sequences, 10% to 15% seen once. Sequencing was performed on PBMCs or a T cell subset sorted from them (not recorded which). The receptor was derived from a young man who had mild COVID-19 (a few samples of this study predate the infection). Cell type and time point are not known.

The CDR3 spells CASSSRAPGSPLHF. In DNA, the CDR3 is TGTGCCAGCAGCAGCCGGGCCCCGGGTTCACCCCTCCACTTT. This chain joins TRBV7-9 and TRBJ1-6; D gene uncertain. The CDR3 totals 14 residues. Germline loops: CDR1 SEHNR, CDR2 FQNEAQ (reference sequence). V lost 5 bases, J lost 9 bases, and 14 bases lay in between.